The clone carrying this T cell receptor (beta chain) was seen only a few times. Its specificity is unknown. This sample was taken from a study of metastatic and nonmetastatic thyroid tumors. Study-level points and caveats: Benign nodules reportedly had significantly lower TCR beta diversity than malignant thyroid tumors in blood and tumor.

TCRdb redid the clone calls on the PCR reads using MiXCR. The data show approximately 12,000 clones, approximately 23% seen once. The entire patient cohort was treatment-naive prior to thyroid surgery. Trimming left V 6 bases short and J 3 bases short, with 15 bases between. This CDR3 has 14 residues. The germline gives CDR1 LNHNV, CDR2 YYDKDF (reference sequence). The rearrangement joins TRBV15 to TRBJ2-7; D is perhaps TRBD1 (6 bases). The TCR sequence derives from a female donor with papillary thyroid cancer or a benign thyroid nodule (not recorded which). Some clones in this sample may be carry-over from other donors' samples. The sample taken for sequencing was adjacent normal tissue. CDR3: CATSHGTRGYEQYF. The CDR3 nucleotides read TGTGCCACCAGTCACGGAACCAGGGGCTACGAGCAGTACTTC.